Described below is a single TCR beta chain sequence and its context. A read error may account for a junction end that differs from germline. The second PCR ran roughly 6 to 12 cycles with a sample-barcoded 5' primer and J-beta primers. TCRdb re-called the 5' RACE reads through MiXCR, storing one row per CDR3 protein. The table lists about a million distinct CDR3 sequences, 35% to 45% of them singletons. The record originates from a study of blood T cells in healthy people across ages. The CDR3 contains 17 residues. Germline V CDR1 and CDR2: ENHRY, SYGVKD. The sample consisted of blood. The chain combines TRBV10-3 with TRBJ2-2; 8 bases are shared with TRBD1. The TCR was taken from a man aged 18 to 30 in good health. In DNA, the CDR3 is TGTGCCACCAGTGAGTTACAGGGGGTCACTGACACCGGGGAGCTGTTTTTT. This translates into CATSELQGVTDTGELFF.